This T cell receptor beta chain was recorded in a study of T cell repertoires and Cas9 in healthy adults. TCRdb's table, derived via immunoSEQ multiplex PCR, lists solely in-frame clones and lacks some. The sample lists approximately 21,000 clones; 90% were seen once. Germline assignment: CDR1 LNHDA and CDR2 SQIVND (reference sequence). The ends lost 3 bases at V and 3 bases at J; junction bases unmatched: 11. This CDR3 is built from 17 residues. The sample was CD4+ effector T cells (CD127+, CD25-, CD137-, CD154-) from PBMCs; culture status not recorded. This chain uses TRBV19 with TRBJ2-5, with TRBD2 matching 9 bases. This receptor was taken from a human donor in good health. The CDR3 here is CASSIGAETSGKETQYF. CDR3 DNA sequence: TGTGCCAGTAGTATTGGGGCCGAGACTAGCGGAAAAGAGACCCAGTACTTC.